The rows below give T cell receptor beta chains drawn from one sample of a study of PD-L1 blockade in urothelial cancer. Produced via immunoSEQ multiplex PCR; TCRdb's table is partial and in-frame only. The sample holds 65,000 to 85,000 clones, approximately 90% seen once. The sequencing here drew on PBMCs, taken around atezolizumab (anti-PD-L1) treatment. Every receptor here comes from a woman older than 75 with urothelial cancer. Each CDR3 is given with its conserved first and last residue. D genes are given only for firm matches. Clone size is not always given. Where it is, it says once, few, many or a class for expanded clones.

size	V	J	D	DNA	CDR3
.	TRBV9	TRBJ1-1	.	TGTGCCAGCAGCCCCGGGGAGATGAACACTGAAGCTTTCTTT	CASSPGEMNTEAFF
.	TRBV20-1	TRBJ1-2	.	TGCAGTGCTAGTCTGGCGGGTGGCTACACCTTC	CSASLAGGYTF
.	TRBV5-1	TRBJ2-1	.	TGCGCCAGCAGCTTAATGGGAGGCGGGAATGAGCAGTTCTTC	CASSLMGGGNEQFF
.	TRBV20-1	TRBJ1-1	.	TGCAGTGCGACTATGAACACTGAAGCTTTCTTT	CSATMNTEAFF
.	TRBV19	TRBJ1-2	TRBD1	TGTGCCAGTAGTAGCCGGGACAGGGTTAACTATGGCTACACCTTC	CASSSRDRVNYGYTF
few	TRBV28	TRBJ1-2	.	TGTGCCAGCTCGGGACAAGGCTATGGCTACACCTTC	CASSGQGYGYTF
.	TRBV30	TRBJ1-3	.	TGTGCCTGGAGTGTTGCGGGGAATATCAACACCATATATTTT	CAWSVAGNINTIYF
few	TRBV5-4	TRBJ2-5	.	TGTGCCAGCAGCTTGGATCAGGGGAGAGGGGAGACCCAGTACTTC	CASSLDQGRGETQYF
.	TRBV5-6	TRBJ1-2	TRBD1	TGTGCCAGCGGAGGACAGGGAATATGGAGTGGCTACACCTTC	CASGGQGIWSGYTF
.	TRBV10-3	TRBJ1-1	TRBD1	TGTGCCATCACCCCGGGACAGGGGAGGGCGAACACTGAAGCTTTCTTT	CAITPGQGRANTEAFF
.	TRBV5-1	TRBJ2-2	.	TGCGCCAGCAGCTTTCGGACAGACACCGGGGAGCTGTTTTTT	CASSFRTDTGELFF
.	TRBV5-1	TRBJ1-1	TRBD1	TGCGCCAGCAGCTTTGAGGGGGCGGTGAACACTGAAGCTTTCTTT	CASSFEGAVNTEAFF
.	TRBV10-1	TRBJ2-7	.	TGCGCCAGCAGTGAACCAGGTATCAACGAGCAGTACTTC	CASSEPGINEQYF
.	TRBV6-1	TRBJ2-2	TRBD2	TGTGCCAGCAGTGGACTAGCAGCCAACACCGGGGAGCTGTTTTTT	CASSGLAANTGELFF
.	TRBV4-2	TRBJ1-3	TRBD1	TGTGCCAGCAGCCAAGATAGAGGGACAGACCTCTCTGGAAACACCATATATTTT	CASSQDRGTDLSGNTIYF
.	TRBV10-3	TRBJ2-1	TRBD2	TGTGCCATCAGAGCCTGGACTAGCGGGAGCTCCTACAATGAGCAGTTCTTC	CAIRAWTSGSSYNEQFF
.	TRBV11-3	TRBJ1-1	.	TGTGCCAGCAGCTTGGCCCCGAACACTGAAGCTTTCTTT	CASSLAPNTEAFF
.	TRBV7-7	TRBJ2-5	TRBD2	TGTGCCAGCAGCTTAGCGGCGGGAGGGGGTCGAGAGACCCAGTACTTC	CASSLAAGGGRETQYF
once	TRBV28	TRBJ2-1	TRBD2	TGTGCCAGCAGACGGACTAGCGGGAGCTACAATGAGCAGTTCTTC	CASRRTSGSYNEQFF
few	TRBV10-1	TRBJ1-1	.	TGCGCCAGCAGTAGAACTGGAGGCACTGAAGCTTTCTTT	CASSRTGGTEAFF
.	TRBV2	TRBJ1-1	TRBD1	TGTGCCAGCAGTGTGGGGACAGGGGGCGCCCCCACTGAAGCTTTCTTT	CASSVGTGGAPTEAFF
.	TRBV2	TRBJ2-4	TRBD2	TGTGCCAGCAGCTCTAGCGGTGAAGCGAACATTCAGTACTTC	CASSSSGEANIQYF
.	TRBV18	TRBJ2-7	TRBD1	TGTGCCAGCTCACCCCCCGGGACAGGGGGCGAGCAGTACTTC	CASSPPGTGGEQYF
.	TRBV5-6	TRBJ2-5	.	TGTGCCAGCAGCTTGCCAGGGGTGGGGCAAGAGACCCAGTACTTC	CASSLPGVGQETQYF
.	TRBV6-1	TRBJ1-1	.	TGTGCCAGCAGAGAACCCGACACGAACACTGAAGCTTTCTTT	CASREPDTNTEAFF
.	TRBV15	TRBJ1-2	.	TGTGCCACCAGCAGGCAGCAGGGATTGAGCTATGGCTACACCTTC	CATSRQQGLSYGYTF
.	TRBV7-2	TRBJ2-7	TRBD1	TGTGCCAGCAGCTTAGGGATCAGGGGGCGTCCCTACGAGCAGTACTTC	CASSLGIRGRPYEQYF
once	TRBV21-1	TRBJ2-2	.	TGTGCCTCCAGGGATGACCTCAGAGACACCGGGGAGCTGTTTTTT	CASRDDLRDTGELFF
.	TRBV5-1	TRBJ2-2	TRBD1	TGCGCCAGCAGCTTGGAAGGGACAGGGGATACCGGGGAGCTGTTTTTT	CASSLEGTGDTGELFF
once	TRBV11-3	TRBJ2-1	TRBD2	TGTGCCAGTAGCCCCGGGACTAGCGGACACAATGAGCAGTTCTTC	CASSPGTSGHNEQFF
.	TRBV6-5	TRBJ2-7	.	TGTGCCAGGGGGGCAGGGTCCCTAACTCCTTACGAGCAGTACTTC	CARGAGSLTPYEQYF
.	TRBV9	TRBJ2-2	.	TGTGCCAGCAGCGTAGGGGGGCGGGAGATCACCGGGGAGCTGTTTTTT	CASSVGGREITGELFF
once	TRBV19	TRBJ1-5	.	TGTGCCAGTACCGCTGGACGAGGGAGTCACAATCAGCCCCAGCATTTT	CASTAGRGSHNQPQHF
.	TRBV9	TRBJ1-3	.	TGTGCCAGCAGCGTAGAATCCGGGAGACCGAACACCATATATTTT	CASSVESGRPNTIYF
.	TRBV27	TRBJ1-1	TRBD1	TGTGCCAGCAGCTTACAGGGGTGGGACACTGAAGCTTTCTTT	CASSLQGWDTEAFF
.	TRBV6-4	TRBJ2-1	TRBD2	TGTGCCAGCAGTGACTCTCCGACGCGACTAGCCAAGCAGTTCTTC	CASSDSPTRLAKQFF
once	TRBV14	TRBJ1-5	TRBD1	TGTGCCAGCAGCCAAACAGGGGGTGGACAGCCCCAGCATTTT	CASSQTGGGQPQHF
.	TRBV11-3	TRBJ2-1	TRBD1	TGTGCCAGCAGCTTAGACGGGACAGGGGGCGGGAATGAGCAGTTCTTC	CASSLDGTGGGNEQFF
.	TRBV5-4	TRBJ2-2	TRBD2	TGTGCCAGCAGCGGGGGACTAGCGGGAGTCCTCGGGGAGCTGTTTTTT	CASSGGLAGVLGELFF
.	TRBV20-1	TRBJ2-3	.	TGCAGTGCGTTCCAAGATACGCAGTATTTT	CSAFQDTQYF
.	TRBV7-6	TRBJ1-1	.	TGTGCCAGCAGCCAAGACACCAACACTGAAGCTTTCTTT	CASSQDTNTEAFF
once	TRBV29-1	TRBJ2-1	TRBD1	TGCAGCGTTGATCTAGGACAGGGTTACAATGAGCAGTTCTTC	CSVDLGQGYNEQFF
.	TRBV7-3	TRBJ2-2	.	TGTGCCAGCAGCGTGGGGAGCCGGGGCACCGGGGAGCTGTTTTTT	CASSVGSRGTGELFF
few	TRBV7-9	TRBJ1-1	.	TGTGCCAGCAGCTCCCCCGCATCCAGGGTATCTTTCTTT	CASSSPASRVSFF
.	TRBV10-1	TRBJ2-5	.	TGCGCCAGCAGTGAGTCAACGTTGAGGGAGACCCAGTACTTC	CASSESTLRETQYF
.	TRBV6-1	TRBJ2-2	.	TGTGCCAGCCGACAAGGGGAGCTGTTTTTT	CASRQGELFF
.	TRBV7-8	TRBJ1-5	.	TGTGCCAGCAGCTTAGGGACAGTTCAGCCCCAGCATTTT	CASSLGTVQPQHF
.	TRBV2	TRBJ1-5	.	TGTGCCAGCAATCGGGAGATTAATCAGCCCCAGCATTTT	CASNREINQPQHF
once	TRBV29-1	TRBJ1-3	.	TGCAGCGTTGCATACCGGGGGTCCACTGGAAACACCATATATTTT	CSVAYRGSTGNTIYF
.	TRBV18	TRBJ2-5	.	TGTGCCAGCTCACGCGGACAGCAAGAGACCCAGTACTTC	CASSRGQQETQYF
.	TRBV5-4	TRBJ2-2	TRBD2	TGTGCCAGCAGGGATCGGACTAGCGGAGCCACCGGGGAGCTGTTTTTT	CASRDRTSGATGELFF
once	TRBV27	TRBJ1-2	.	TGTGCCAGCAGTTTATCCTGGGGGCCCTATGGCTACACCTTC	CASSLSWGPYGYTF
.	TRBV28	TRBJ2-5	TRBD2	TGTGCCAGCAGTTATAGACTAGCGGGAGGGTTTGAGACCCAGTACTTC	CASSYRLAGGFETQYF
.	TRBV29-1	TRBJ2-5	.	TGCAGCGCGGGGGACCCACGAGAGACCCAGTACTTC	CSAGDPRETQYF
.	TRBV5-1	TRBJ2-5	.	TGCGCCAGCAGCTTGGGGGCAGAGACCCAGTACTTC	CASSLGAETQYF
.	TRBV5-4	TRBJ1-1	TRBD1	TGTGCCAGCAGCTTACAGGGGACCACTGAAGCTTTCTTT	CASSLQGTTEAFF
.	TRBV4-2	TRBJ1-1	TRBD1	TGTGCCAGCAGCCTGGGACAGGGGAACACTGAAGCTTTCTTT	CASSLGQGNTEAFF
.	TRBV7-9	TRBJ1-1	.	TGTGCCAGCAACACGGGGACTTACGGCACTGAAGCTTTCTTT	CASNTGTYGTEAFF
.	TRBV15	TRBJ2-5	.	TGTGCCACCGCGGTGACCCCGACGGAGACCCAGTACTTC	CATAVTPTETQYF